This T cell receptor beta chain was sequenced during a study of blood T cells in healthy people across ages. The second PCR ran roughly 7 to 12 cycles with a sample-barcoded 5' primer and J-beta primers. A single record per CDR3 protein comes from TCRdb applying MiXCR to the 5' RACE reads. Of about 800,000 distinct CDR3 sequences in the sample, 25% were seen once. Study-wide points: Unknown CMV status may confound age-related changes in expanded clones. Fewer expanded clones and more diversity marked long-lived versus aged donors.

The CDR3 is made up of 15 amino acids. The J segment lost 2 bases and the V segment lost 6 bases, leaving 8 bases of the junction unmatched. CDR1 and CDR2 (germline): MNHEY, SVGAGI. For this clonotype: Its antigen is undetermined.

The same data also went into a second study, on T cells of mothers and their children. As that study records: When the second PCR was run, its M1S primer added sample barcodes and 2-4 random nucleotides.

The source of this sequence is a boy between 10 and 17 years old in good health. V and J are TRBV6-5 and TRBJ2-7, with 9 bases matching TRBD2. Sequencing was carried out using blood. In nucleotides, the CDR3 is TGTGCCAGCAGGTCTCTAGCGGGACTTACCTACGAGCAGTACTTC. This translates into CASRSLAGLTYEQYF.